The 21 T cell receptor beta chains below were found in one sample sequenced in a study of shared clonotypes between healthy human individuals. Profiled with immunoSEQ multiplex PCR; TCRdb holds only in-frame clones, not every one. The top ten clones hold roughly 0.13% of a sample with roughly 2.4 million clones, approximately 95% of them seen once. Specimen: naive CD4+ T cells sorted from blood. Specified subset: CD45RA+ positively selected. Receptor source: a man younger than 35 in good health.

The V and J genes are TRBV6-1 and TRBJ1-1; 9 bases agree with TRBD1. The junction had 12 bases not matched to a gene; V was cut back by 6 bases and J by 7 bases. The CDR3 contains 15 residues. Looked up from germline, CDR1 is MNHNS and CDR2 is SASEGT. The chain's CDR3 is CASSPLGQGIDEAFF. The CDR3 DNA follows: TGTGCCAGCAGCCCACTCGGACAGGGGATAGATGAAGCTTTCTTT.

On this clone itself: The sample carries other DNA sequences with the same CDR3. V and J are TRBV29-1 and TRBJ2-3; D perhaps matches TRBD1 (6 bases). The germline V gene encodes CDR1 SQVTM and CDR2 ANQGSEA. Deletions cut 4 bases from V and 3 bases from J, with 8 bases between. The CDR3 totals 12 residues. This CDR3 reads CSVGRGTDTQYF. In DNA form, the CDR3 reads TGCAGCGTTGGTAGGGGGACAGATACGCAGTATTTT.

The chain recombines TRBV5-1 with TRBJ2-3, with 8 bases that match TRBD1. The CDR3 sequence is 15 residues long. Germline CDR1 reads SGHRS; CDR2 reads YFSETQ. The V gene end was trimmed by 4 bases and the J gene end by 2 bases; junction bases not matched to a gene: 6. DNA of the CDR3: TGCGCCAGCAGCCAAGGGACAGGTTTCACAGATACGCAGTATTTT. Translation: CASSQGTGFTDTQYF.

The chain couples TRBV5-3 to TRBJ2-2; 13 bases agree with TRBD2. TRBV5-3 is an ORF; its function is uncertain. With 3 bases clipped from V and 1 base from J, the junction kept 6 bases outside the gene matches. The CDR3 runs 18 residues. CDR3 in DNA: TGTGCCAGAAGCTCCGGACTAGCGGGAGAGGGGAACACCGGGGAGCTGTTTTTT. Amino acids: CARSSGLAGEGNTGELFF.

The gene calls are TRBV28 and TRBJ2-3; TRBD2 aligns across 9 bases. The CDR3 runs 15 residues. V trimming: 5 bases; J trimming: 2 bases; junction bases outside the gene matches: 5. Looked up from germline, CDR1 is MDHEN and CDR2 is SYDVKM. Here the CDR3 DNA reads TGTGCCAGCAGTGGAAGCGGGGGGTTCACAGATACGCAGTATTTT. Amino acid sequence: CASSGSGGFTDTQYF.

J is TRBJ2-7 and V is TRBV7-9; 7 bases line up with TRBD1. Germline CDR1 is SEHNR and CDR2 is FQNEAQ (reference sequence). The CDR3 runs to 14 residues. V was clipped by 5 bases and J by 8 bases; unmatched bases: 12. This CDR3 reads CASSLSTGFSQQYF. CDR3 DNA sequence: TGTGCCAGCAGCCTATCGACAGGGTTTTCTCAGCAGTACTTC.

J is TRBJ2-2 and V is TRBV2; D unclear. Germline-derived CDR1 and CDR2 are SNHLY and FYNNEI. Trimming stripped 5 bases from V and 5 bases from J, with 9 bases between. The CDR3 contains 13 residues. This CDR3 reads CASSILRTGELFF. The CDR3 nucleotides are TGTGCCAGCAGTATTCTCAGGACCGGGGAGCTGTTTTTT.

The chain uses TRBV10-3 and TRBJ2-7; TRBD1 agrees at 8 bases. V shed 6 bases and J 6 bases; nucleotides not matched to a gene: 10. There are 14 residues in the CDR3. CDR1 and CDR2 (germline): ENHRY, SYGVKD. As DNA, the CDR3 is TGTGCCATCAGCAAACCGGGACAGGAGTCCGAGCAGTACTTC. Its protein product is CAISKPGQESEQYF.

This chain uses TRBV6-5 with TRBJ1-2, with unresolved D. The CDR3 is made up of 14 amino acids. The germline CDR1 and CDR2 sequences are MNHEY and SVGAGI. V lost 6 bases and J lost 2, with 13 bases in between. The CDR3 loop is CASSPRTRNYGYTF. The CDR3 DNA is TGTGCCAGCAGCCCCCGGACCAGGAACTATGGCTACACCTTC.

V usage is TRBV10-3 and J usage is TRBJ2-5, with 10 bases fitting TRBD2. CDR1 is ENHRY and CDR2 is SYGVKD in the germline V gene. CDR3 length: 15 residues. V shed 6 bases and J 2 bases; nucleotides not matched to a gene: 6. The CDR3: CAISPTSGVQETQYF. As DNA, the CDR3 is TGTGCCATCAGCCCTACTAGCGGGGTGCAAGAGACCCAGTACTTC.

The gene calls are TRBV5-1 and TRBJ2-7; D might be TRBD1 (5 bases). The length of the CDR3 is 14 residues. Per the germline V gene, CDR1 is SGHRS and CDR2 is YFSETQ. V gave up 7 bases and J gave up 0 bases, with 14 bases separating them. CDR3 in amino acids: CASSIMTASYEQYF. CDR3 nucleotide sequence: TGCGCCAGCTCTATAATGACAGCCTCCTACGAGCAGTACTTC.

The V gene is TRBV10-1, the J gene TRBJ1-3, with TRBD1 identical over 9 bases. Trimming at V came to 4 bases and at J to 2 bases, leaving 3 bases not matched to a gene. The CDR3 runs to 15 residues. Germline-derived CDR1 and CDR2 are WNHNN and SYGVQD (reference sequence). For the CDR3, the DNA is TGCGCCAGCAGTGCGACAGGGGGGCCTGGAAACACCATATATTTT. Amino acid sequence: CASSATGGPGNTIYF.

CDR3 sequence reads: CASSWGTSGRANTGELFF. Written as DNA, the CDR3 is TGTGCCAGCAGCTGGGGGACTAGCGGGAGGGCGAACACCGGGGAGCTGTTTTTT. The V gene is TRBV11-2, the J gene TRBJ2-2, with TRBD2 matching over 16 bases. This CDR3 is built from 18 residues. Germline V gives CDR1 SGHAT, CDR2 FQNNGV. Trimming at V came to 4 bases and at J to 0 bases, leaving 2 bases not matched to a gene.

V and J are TRBV7-2 and TRBJ2-1; 12 bases fit TRBD2. The CDR3 length is 15 residues. Germline V gene data show CDR1 as SGHTA and CDR2 as FQGNSA. The J segment lost 7 bases and the V segment lost 5 bases, leaving 6 bases of the junction unmatched. CDR3 loop: CASSALAGGGNEQFF. The CDR3 DNA is TGTGCCAGCAGCGCTCTAGCGGGAGGGGGGAATGAGCAGTTCTTC.

The rearrangement links TRBV28 to TRBJ2-5, with 12 bases matching TRBD2. CDR1 and CDR2 from the germline V gene are MDHEN and SYDVKM. This CDR3 has 15 residues. Trimming cost V 6 bases and J 4 bases; bases outside gene matches: 6. CDR3 DNA sequence: TGTGCCAGCAGACCTAGCGGGGGGGCCGTAGAGACCCAGTACTTC. Residues: CASRPSGGAVETQYF.

This chain uses TRBV5-1 with TRBJ2-5; 8 nucleotides agree with TRBD2. Germline loops: CDR1 SGHRS, CDR2 YFSETQ. V shed 0 bases, J shed 1 base, and the junction held 8 bases outside the gene matches. This CDR3 comprises 17 residues. The CDR3 DNA reads TGCGCCAGCAGCTTGGGGGCTTTAGCGGGATCCCAAGAGACCCAGTACTTC. It encodes CASSLGALAGSQETQYF.

This sequence joins TRBV2 and TRBJ2-7; D unresolved. In germline, CDR1 is SNHLY, CDR2 FYNNEI. Trimming shortened V by 3 bases and J by 5 bases, and 8 bases separated the two germline ends. The CDR3 length is 12 residues. CDR3 nucleotide sequence: TGTGCCAGCAGTGAGCGCAGAGACGAGCAGTACTTC. Encoded protein: CASSERRDEQYF.

The chain carries TRBV4-3 and TRBJ2-1, with 9 bases lining up with TRBD1. Germline V gene sequence: CDR1 LGHNA, CDR2 YSLEER. V trimming: 3 bases; J trimming: 7 bases; junction bases outside the gene matches: 10. This CDR3 is built from 16 residues. CDR3 region: CASSQGTQGARNEQFF. CDR3 DNA sequence: TGCGCCAGCAGCCAGGGGACACAGGGGGCGCGGAATGAGCAGTTCTTC.

This chain joins TRBV10-3 and TRBJ2-5; 9 bases line up with TRBD1. There are 13 residues in the CDR3. Trimming removed 10 bases from V and 5 bases from J; junction bases left unmatched: 8. The germline gives CDR1 ENHRY, CDR2 SYGVKD. The CDR3 reads CATGTGSSETQYF. CDR3 sequence (DNA): TGTGCCACCGGGACAGGGTCATCGGAGACCCAGTACTTC.

This clone was counted once. This chain links TRBV5-4 with TRBJ2-5; TRBD1 aligns across 10 bases. The J call may not be correct, given that the DNA end is closer to TRBJ2-7. The V gene's germline CDR1 is SGHNT and CDR2 YYREEE (reference sequence). This CDR3 is 15 amino acids long. CDR3 DNA sequence: TGTGCCAGCAGCCTGGGGGGACAGGGGCTCTACGAGCAGTACTTC. It is translated as CASSLGGQGLYEQYF.

The rearrangement uses TRBV5-4 and TRBJ1-4; perhaps TRBD1 as D (5 bases). Trimming took 4 bases from V and 2 from J, leaving 12 bases between them. CDR1 SGHNT and CDR2 YYREEE come from the germline V gene (reference sequence). The CDR3 length is 15 residues. The DNA for the CDR3 is TGTGCCAGCAGCCCGGGGGGAGGGACTAATGAAAAACTGTTTTTT. Its translation is CASSPGGGTNEKLFF.